The 25 T cell receptor beta chains in this list originate from one sample, sequenced in a study of beta chain features in type 1 diabetes. The study reverse transcribed the entire isolated RNA, so it sequenced expressed TCRB transcripts. The method was immunoSEQ multiplex PCR; TCRdb's version includes in-frame clones alone and lacks a portion of them. This sample carries 250,000 to 400,000 clones, less than 15% of them seen once, and the ten largest clones take under 8.5%. The sequencing sample was made of central memory CD4+ T cells from blood. The receptors originated from a man younger than 45 in good health.

This chain joins TRBV6-6 and TRBJ2-5, with 9 bases identical to TRBD2. The germline V gene has CDR1 MNHNY and CDR2 SVGAGI (reference sequence). J gave up 5 bases and V 5 bases, and 12 bases lay outside the gene matches. The CDR3 loop spans 16 amino acids. The CDR3 sequence is CASSKMTSGGGETQYF. The CDR3 DNA is TGTGCCAGCAGTAAAATGACTAGCGGAGGAGGGGAGACCCAGTACTTC.

This clone has ten or more counts. Other DNA sequences of this sample code for an identical CDR3. The chain couples TRBV5-4 to TRBJ2-7; the D is unclear. The CDR3 sequence is 13 residues long. V lost 0 bases and J 2 bases, leaving 6 bases between the germline ends. Germline V lookup: CDR1 SGHNT, CDR2 YYREEE (reference sequence). CDR3 coding DNA: TGTGCCAGCAGCTTGGACAGAGCCTACGAGCAGTACTTC. Translation gives CASSLDRAYEQYF.

V and J are TRBV4-1 and TRBJ1-3; no reliable D call. The CDR3 has 15 residues. V was trimmed by 1 base and J by 0 bases, leaving 7 bases between them. Germline V gene sequence: CDR1 MGHRA, CDR2 YSYEKL. For the CDR3, the DNA is TGCGCCAGCAGCCAAGGGGGTGGCTCTGGAAACACCATATATTTT. Its protein product is CASSQGGGSGNTIYF.

The chain combines TRBV23-1 with TRBJ1-5, with no clear D. TRBV23-1 is identified as an open reading frame with a role that is uncertain. Trimming took off 1 base at V and 1 base at J, with 17 bases between the two ends. The CDR3 has 18 amino acids. This CDR3 is CASSQFTLKRVSNQPQHF. The CDR3 DNA follows: TGCGCCAGCAGTCAATTTACTCTAAAGAGGGTGAGCAATCAGCCCCAGCATTTT.

This clone has only a few counts. The chain recombines TRBV4-3 with TRBJ1-5; tentative D call: TRBD1 (5 bases). Trimming pared 0 bases from V and 6 bases from J, leaving 15 bases between. From germline, CDR1 is LGHNA and CDR2 YSLEER. CDR3 length: 16 amino acids. In DNA form, the CDR3 reads TGCGCCAGCAGCCAAGAGTTCCCGCGGGACGGTCAGCCCCAGCATTTT. Amino acid sequence: CASSQEFPRDGQPQHF.

V is TRBV2 and J is TRBJ2-5; D remains ambiguous. V was shortened by 5 bases and J by 4 bases, with 11 bases between the two germline ends. Germline CDR1 and CDR2: SNHLY and FYNNEI. The CDR3 length is 13 residues. CDR3 sequence (DNA): TGTGCCAGCAGTCGCACACTTTTAGAGACCCAGTACTTC. Translating gives CASSRTLLETQYF.

The sample holds a few counts of this clone. This chain joins TRBV4-2 and TRBJ2-6, with 8 positions matching TRBD1. Trimming removed 5 bases from V and 4 bases from J; junction bases left unmatched: 4. The CDR3 runs 15 residues. CDR1 and CDR2 from the germline V gene are LGHNA and YNFKEQ. CDR3 nucleotide sequence: TGTGCCAGCAGCGAGGGACAGGTGGGGGCCAACGTCCTGACTTTC. Translation gives CASSEGQVGANVLTF.

The rearrangement joins TRBV5-8 to TRBJ2-5; 12 nucleotides match TRBD2. V was pared by 4 bases and J by 1 base, with 8 bases of the junction left unmatched. The CDR3 consists of 17 residues. Germline assignment: CDR1 SGHTS and CDR2 YDEGEE. The CDR3 DNA sequence: TGTGCCAGCAGCCCCGGGGGACTAGCGGGCGGCCAAGAGACCCAGTACTTC. Its protein is CASSPGGLAGGQETQYF. Full variable domain (missing parts from reference TRBV5-8 and TRBJ2-5): EAGVTQSPTHLIKTRGQQATLRCSPISGHTSVYWYQQALGLGLQFLLWYDEGEERNRGNFPPRFSGRQFPNYSSELNVNALELEDSALYLCASSPGGLAGGQETQYFGPGTRLLVL.

This clone has only a few counts. The gene calls are TRBV4-1 and TRBJ1-5, with D perhaps TRBD1 (5 bases). Between the trimmed V and J ends, which lost 0 bases and 4 bases, there was a span of 10 bases. There are 15 residues in the CDR3. Germline assignment: CDR1 MGHRA and CDR2 YSYEKL. The CDR3 sequence is CASSQEGTGNQPQHF. The CDR3 region has the DNA TGCGCCAGCAGCCAAGAGGGGACCGGTAATCAGCCCCAGCATTTT.

The chain recombines TRBV11-3 with TRBJ2-1; 8 nucleotides agree with TRBD2. Germline lookup yields CDR1 SGHNT and CDR2 YENEEA. V was pared by 5 bases and J by 7 bases, with 4 bases of the junction left unmatched. The CDR3 has 13 residues. DNA of the CDR3: TGTGCCAGCAGCGTAAGCGGGAGAAATGAGCAGTTCTTC. Its translation is CASSVSGRNEQFF.

The V gene is TRBV27, the J gene TRBJ1-2; D gene uncertain. Germline V gene lookup returns CDR1 MNHEY and CDR2 SMNVEV (reference sequence). V gave up 8 bases and J gave up 4 bases, with 14 bases separating them. The CDR3 is made up of 13 amino acids. This chain's CDR3 is CASGYRRGYGYTF. In nucleotides, the CDR3 is TGTGCCAGCGGATATAGACGGGGCTATGGCTACACCTTC.

This clone was recorded a few times. DNA for the CDR3: TGTGCCAGCAGCTTAAGGATTTATGGCTACACCTTC. As protein: CASSLRIYGYTF. The chain carries TRBV7-2 and TRBJ1-2; no clear D. Trimming pared 2 bases from V and 5 bases from J, leaving 6 bases between. The CDR3 is 12 amino acids. In germline, CDR1 is SGHTA, CDR2 FQGNSA.

Regarding this clone: This specimen includes other DNA sequences encoding the same CDR3. The chain links TRBV7-2 to TRBJ1-2, with 8 bases matching TRBD1. CDR1 is SGHTA, CDR2 FQGNSA, per germline. Germline trimming cut 5 bases from V and 2 bases from J; bases unmatched to any gene: 4. The CDR3 sequence is 14 residues long. The CDR3, as DNA: TGTGCCAGCAGCCTTGACAGGGGAAACTATGGCTACACCTTC. It is translated as CASSLDRGNYGYTF.

This rearrangement joins TRBV4-3 to TRBJ2-1; weak D call: TRBD1 (6 bases). The CDR3 loop spans 13 amino acids. V was pared by 3 bases and J by 10 bases, with 13 bases between. Germline V lookup: CDR1 LGHNA, CDR2 YSLEER. This chain's CDR3 is CASSQVGAYEQFF. CDR3 sequence (DNA): TGCGCCAGCAGCCAGGTGGGGGCGTACGAGCAGTTCTTC.

The genes are TRBV4-3 and TRBJ2-3, with 13 bases matching TRBD2. Germline CDR1 is LGHNA and CDR2 is YSLEER. J gave up 9 bases and V 0 bases, and 9 bases lay outside the gene matches. This CDR3 spans 17 amino acids. CDR3 protein: CASSQDPPRLAGGTQYF. CDR3 in DNA: TGCGCCAGCAGCCAAGATCCACCACGACTAGCGGGAGGAACGCAGTATTTT.

This clone was seen more than once but under ten times. This chain connects TRBV2 to TRBJ2-3; 8 bases align to TRBD2. CDR1 is SNHLY, CDR2 FYNNEI, per germline. This CDR3 is built from 16 residues. J gave up 2 bases and V 4 bases, and 8 bases lay outside the gene matches. CDR3 protein: CASSGWAGGLTDTQYF. The CDR3 nucleotides are TGTGCCAGCAGTGGTTGGGCGGGGGGCCTCACAGATACGCAGTATTTT.

The V and J genes are TRBV19 and TRBJ2-1; perhaps TRBD2 as D (6 bases). Germline values: CDR1 LNHDA, CDR2 SQIVND (reference sequence). This CDR3 comprises 13 residues. Trimming shortened V by 7 bases and J by 10 bases, and 17 bases separated the two germline ends. The chain's CDR3 is CASTPGLMREQFF. As DNA, the CDR3 is TGTGCCAGTACCCCCGGACTAATGAGGGAGCAGTTCTTC.

V gene TRBV5-1 combines with J gene TRBJ1-4; D uncertain. The CDR3 covers 14 residues. V shed 0 bases and J shed 5 bases, with 8 bases lying between them. Germline lookup yields CDR1 SGHRS and CDR2 YFSETQ. The CDR3 reads CASSLGSSNEKLFF. CDR3 bases: TGCGCCAGCAGCTTGGGTTCGTCAAATGAAAAACTGTTTTTT.

This clone was found a few times. The chain couples TRBV30 to TRBJ2-1; D remains unclear. The V end was cut by 2 bases, the J end by 7 bases, with 12 bases between. This CDR3 has 13 residues. Per germline, CDR1 GTSNPN and CDR2 SVGIG (reference sequence). The CDR3 DNA is TGTGCCTGGAGTTCCGGGCACCCAAATGAGCAGTTCTTC. It specifies CAWSSGHPNEQFF.

In this sample, this clone turned up many times. This chain joins TRBV7-2 and TRBJ2-5; a possible D gene is TRBD2 (5 bases). Trimming took off 0 bases at V and 5 bases at J, with 16 bases between the two ends. CDR1 and CDR2 from the germline V gene are SGHTA and FQGNSA. This CDR3 has 16 residues. The CDR3 protein is CASSLAGLGRGETQYF. The CDR3 coding sequence is TGTGCCAGCAGCTTAGCAGGGTTAGGCAGAGGGGAGACCCAGTACTTC.

This clone was detected a few times. The chain has TRBV18 and TRBJ1-4, with D uncertain. This CDR3 is built from 15 residues. The V end lost 5 bases, the J end lost 2 bases, and 12 bases lay between the germline ends. The germline V gene encodes CDR1 KGHSH and CDR2 LQKENI. The DNA of the CDR3 is TGTGCCAGCTCAGATAACGGGAAGACTAATGAAAAACTGTTTTTT. It encodes CASSDNGKTNEKLFF. The full variable domain, with the rest looked up from reference TRBV18 and TRBJ1-4, is NAGVMQNPRHLVRRRGQEARLRCSPMKGHSHVYWYRQLPEEGLKFMVYLQKENIIDESGMPKERFSAEFPKEGPSILRIQQVVRGDSAAYFCASSDNGKTNEKLFFGSGTQLSVL.

This chain uses TRBV5-6 with TRBJ2-2; D remains unclear. The CDR3 length is 14 residues. The ends were cut back, 0 bases at V and 6 bases at J, with 9 bases in the middle. In germline, CDR1 is SGHDT, CDR2 YYEEEE. CDR3: CASSLVLDAGELFF. The CDR3, as DNA: TGTGCCAGCAGCTTGGTTCTAGATGCCGGGGAGCTGTTTTTT.

This clone turned up a few times. This sequence joins TRBV11-2 and TRBJ1-1; D is unclear. This CDR3 contains 13 residues. CDR1 is SGHAT, CDR2 FQNNGV, per germline. Deletions cut 0 bases from V and 4 bases from J, with 6 bases between. CDR3 DNA sequence: TGTGCCAGCAGCTTAGAAATAAGCACTGAAGCTTTCTTT. Its protein product is CASSLEISTEAFF.

In its sample, this clone was seen a few times. The chain employs TRBV5-1 and TRBJ2-2, with D hard to call. Germline values: CDR1 SGHRS, CDR2 YFSETQ. V was cut by 0 bases and J by 4 bases, with 10 bases left in between. This CDR3 region has 15 residues. The CDR3 DNA sequence: TGCGCCAGCAGCTTGGGGCAGGCCCGCACCGGGGAGCTGTTTTTT. Encoded protein: CASSLGQARTGELFF. The full variable domain, completed using reference TRBV5-1 and TRBJ2-2, is KAGVTQTPRYLIKTRGQQVTLSCSPISGHRSVSWYQQTPGQGLQFLFEYFSETQRNKGNFPGRFSGRQFSNSRSEMNVSTLELGDSALYLCASSLGQARTGELFFGEGSRLTVL.

The J gene is TRBJ1-2, the V gene TRBV7-3, with 7 bases identical to TRBD1. The CDR3 consists of 13 residues. V lost 2 bases, J lost 10 bases, and 7 bases stayed unmatched. Per the germline V gene, CDR1 is SGHTA and CDR2 is FQGTGA. CDR3 bases: TGTGCCAGCAGCTTAGATAGGGGACAGATCTACACCTTC. Translated, it gives CASSLDRGQIYTF.